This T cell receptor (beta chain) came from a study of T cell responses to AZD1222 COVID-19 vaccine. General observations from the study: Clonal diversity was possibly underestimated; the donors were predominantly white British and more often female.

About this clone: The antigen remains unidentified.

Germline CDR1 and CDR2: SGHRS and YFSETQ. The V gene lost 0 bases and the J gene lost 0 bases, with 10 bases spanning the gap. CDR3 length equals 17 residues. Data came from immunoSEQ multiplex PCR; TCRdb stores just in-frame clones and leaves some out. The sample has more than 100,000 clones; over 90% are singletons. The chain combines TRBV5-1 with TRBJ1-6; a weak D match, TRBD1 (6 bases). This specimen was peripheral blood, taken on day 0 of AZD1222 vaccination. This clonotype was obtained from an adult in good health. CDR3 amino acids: CASSLGTVDSYNSPLHF. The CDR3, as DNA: TGCGCCAGCAGCTTGGGGACAGTCGACTCCTATAATTCACCCCTCCACTTT.